This T cell receptor beta chain comes out of a study of shared clonotypes between healthy human individuals. Naivety among CD8 cells was defined by CD45RO negativity and positive CCR7 selection, thereby excluding terminally differentiated effector memory CD45RA+ cells. TCRdb keeps only in-frame clones here, not all; method: immunoSEQ multiplex PCR. The sample has roughly 2,000,000 clones, about 93% seen once. This TCR was recovered from a man aged 18-30 years in good health. Some clones in this sample may be carry-over from other donors' samples. The sample was naive CD8+ T cells from PBMCs.

The CDR3, as DNA: TGTGCCAGCAGTGCGGTGACAGGGGGACTGTACGAGCAGTACTTC. It encodes CASSAVTGGLYEQYF. J is TRBJ2-7 and V is TRBV27; TRBD1 matches 9 bases. Germline V CDR1 and CDR2: MNHEY, SMNVEV (reference sequence). V was pared by 5 bases and J by 4 bases, with 9 bases of the junction left unmatched. CDR3 length equals 15 residues.